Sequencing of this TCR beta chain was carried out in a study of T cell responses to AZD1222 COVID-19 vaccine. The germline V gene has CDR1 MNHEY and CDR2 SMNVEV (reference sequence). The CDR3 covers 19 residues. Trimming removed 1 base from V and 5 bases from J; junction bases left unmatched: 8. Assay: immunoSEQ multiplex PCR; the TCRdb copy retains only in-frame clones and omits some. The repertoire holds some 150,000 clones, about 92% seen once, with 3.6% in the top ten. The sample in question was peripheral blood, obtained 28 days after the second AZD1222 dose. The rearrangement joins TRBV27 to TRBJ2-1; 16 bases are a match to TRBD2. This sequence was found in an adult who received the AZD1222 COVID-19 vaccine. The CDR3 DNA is TGTGCCAGCAGTTTATACCCGGGACTAGCGGGAGGGCCTAACAATGAGCAGTTCTTC. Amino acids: CASSLYPGLAGGPNNEQFF.